This T cell receptor (beta chain) was sequenced in a study of CD4 T cells in relation to SARS-CoV-2 and coronaviruses. The method was immunoSEQ multiplex PCR; TCRdb's version includes in-frame clones alone and lacks a portion of them. The table has some 68,000 clones, approximately 93% seen once. The unexposed donors gave CD4+ T cells in 2011-2018, prior to COVID-19. Note on this clone: The antigen is unknown.

This CDR3 region has 17 residues. With 1 base clipped from V and 4 bases from J, the junction kept 6 bases outside the gene matches. CDR1 is SGHRS and CDR2 is YFSETQ in the germline V gene. Study-wide results and caveats: Pre-pandemic and post-infection samples never came from the same donor.

The sample was naive CD4+ T cells from PBMCs. This sample's subset: naive CD4+ T cells isolated by negative enrichment. The TCR was taken from a human donor in good health. The chain is built from TRBV5-1 and TRBJ2-7; TRBD2 matches 15 bases. The CDR3 region has the DNA TGCGCCAGCAGCTTGTCTCGGGGGACTAGCGGGGGGTACGAGCAGTACTTC. It yields the protein CASSLSRGTSGGYEQYF.